The entry below gives a single T cell receptor (beta chain) sequence along with its context. What it binds is not known. This entry is derived from a study of T cells in Graves' hyperthyroidism and ophthalmopathy. The study, taken as a whole, reports: Stable hyperthyroidism was told apart from ophthalmopathy by a model built on 13 V-J features.

TCR beta CDR3 regions were amplified from RNA. Using the HTBI primer set, a first-round RT-PCR was run on the TCR CDR3. TCRdb itself ran the multiplex PCR reads through MiXCR, one entry per CDR3 protein. This repertoire shows more than 300,000 distinct CDR3 sequences, 15% to 20% found once; its top ten account for roughly two fifths. V dropped 4 bases and J dropped 7 bases, with 14 bases sitting between them. From germline, CDR1 is SGHDN and CDR2 FVKESK. CDR3 length: 14 amino acids. The receptor was isolated from a man aged 18 to 30 with Graves' ophthalmopathy. Sequencing was carried out using blood. The chain links TRBV14 to TRBJ1-5; a weak D match, TRBD1 (5 bases). This CDR3 reads CASSPRVGGQPQHF. CDR3 sequence (DNA): TGTGCCAGCAGCCCCAGGGTGGGTGGCCAGCCCCAGCATTTT.